This is a list of T cell receptor beta chains from one sample in a study of cytomegalovirus exposure and HLA in healthy donors. Measured with immunoSEQ multiplex PCR; TCRdb has only the in-frame clones, and not every one. Of tens of thousands of clones listed, about 67% were seen once; the top ten hold 2.1%. Sequencing input: PBMCs. These TCRs come from a young man in good health and CMV-seronegative. Both conserved end residues are part of each CDR3. D genes are given only for firm matches. Expanded clones are given a class, and other clones once, few, many or no size at all.

J | D | size | V | CDR3 | DNA
TRBJ2-7 | TRBD2 | NA | TRBV7-8 | CASSFSSGTYEQYF | TGTGCCAGCAGCTTCTCTAGCGGTACCTACGAGCAGTACTTC
TRBJ1-6 | NA | NA | TRBV6-4 | CASSAGNSPLHF | TGTGCCAGCAGTGCAGGGAATTCACCCCTCCACTTT
TRBJ2-5 | NA | once | TRBV5-5 | CASAGGQRETQYF | TGTGCCAGCGCCGGGGGGCAAAGGGAGACCCAGTACTTC
TRBJ2-3 | TRBD2 | NA | TRBV11-1 | CASSPREGPDTQYF | TGTGCCAGCAGCCCTCGGGAGGGCCCAGATACGCAGTATTTT
TRBJ2-2 | NA | large | TRBV19 | CASSMRNTGELFF | TGTGCCAGTAGTATGAGAAACACCGGGGAGCTGTTTTTT
TRBJ1-4 | NA | NA | TRBV15 | CATSDIGRSNEKLFF | TGTGCCACCAGCGACATAGGGAGGTCTAATGAAAAACTGTTTTTT
TRBJ1-1 | NA | NA | TRBV7-8 | CASSLQGRNTEAFF | TGTGCCAGCAGCTTGCAGGGGAGGAACACTGAAGCTTTCTTT
TRBJ1-1 | TRBD1 | NA | TRBV7-9 | CASSEQGAEVNTEAFF | TGTGCCAGCAGCGAGCAGGGGGCTGAGGTGAACACTGAAGCTTTCTTT
TRBJ1-5 | TRBD1 | NA | TRBV7-2 | CASSSGIDRGNQPQHF | TGTGCCAGCAGCTCAGGGATCGACAGGGGCAATCAGCCCCAGCATTTT
TRBJ2-5 | TRBD2 | NA | TRBV19 | CASSPGLAGGETQYF | TGTGCCAGTAGTCCGGGACTAGCGGGGGGGGAGACCCAGTACTTC
TRBJ1-4 | NA | once | TRBV28 | CASSAGDIEKLFF | TGTGCCAGCAGTGCGGGGGACATTGAAAAACTGTTTTTT
TRBJ2-3 | NA | few | TRBV5-1 | CASSPLAGTTDTQYF | TGCGCCAGCAGCCCCCTCGCGGGAACTACAGATACGCAGTATTTT
TRBJ2-5 | NA | NA | TRBV9 | CASSVMQGVGETQYF | TGTGCCAGCAGCGTTATGCAGGGTGTTGGAGAGACCCAGTACTTC
TRBJ1-6 | NA | NA | TRBV27 | CASQNSYNSPLHF | TGTGCCAGCCAGAACTCCTATAATTCACCCCTCCACTTT
TRBJ2-1 | TRBD2 | NA | TRBV9 | CASSVKGLAGDEQFF | TGTGCCAGCAGCGTAAAGGGACTAGCGGGCGATGAGCAGTTCTTC
TRBJ2-3 | NA | NA | TRBV25-1 | CASSEFLDRQDTQYF | TGTGCCAGCAGTGAATTCTTGGACAGACAAGATACGCAGTATTTT
TRBJ1-2 | NA | few | TRBV27 | CASSPGRGYTF | TGTGCCAGCAGTCCAGGGCGTGGCTACACCTTC
TRBJ1-1 | NA | NA | TRBV5-4 | CARSRLALGVNTEAFF | TGTGCCCGCAGCCGCCTCGCGCTCGGGGTGAACACTGAAGCTTTCTTT
TRBJ2-3 | NA | NA | TRBV6-5 | CASSYSIGRDTQYF | TGTGCCAGCAGTTACTCGATTGGCCGAGATACGCAGTATTTT
TRBJ2-1 | TRBD2 | NA | TRBV11-3 | CASSPGLAGGHEQFF | TGTGCCAGCAGCCCGGGACTAGCGGGAGGTCATGAGCAGTTCTTC
TRBJ1-6 | NA | NA | TRBV27 | CASSFQGYSPLHF | TGTGCCAGCAGTTTTCAGGGCTACTCACCCCTCCACTTT
TRBJ2-7 | NA | NA | TRBV5-1 | CASGRGFYEQYF | TGCGCCAGCGGGCGGGGATTCTACGAGCAGTACTTC
TRBJ1-2 | TRBD1 | NA | TRBV6-6 | CASSYYGTGNYGYTF | TGTGCCAGCAGTTATTACGGGACAGGAAACTATGGCTACACCTTC
TRBJ2-4 | TRBD1 | NA | TRBV5-1 | CASSSTTTGGNIQYF | TGCGCCAGCAGCTCGACAACGACAGGGGGCAACATTCAGTACTTC
TRBJ2-2 | TRBD1 | few | TRBV29-1 | CSVVRDSTGELFF | TGCAGCGTTGTACGGGACAGTACCGGGGAGCTGTTTTTT
TRBJ1-1 | TRBD1 | NA | TRBV5-6 | CASSFDRDAPAFF | TGTGCCAGCAGCTTCGACAGGGATGCACCAGCTTTCTTT
TRBJ1-4 | TRBD1 | NA | TRBV28 | CASRTGQEKLFF | TGTGCCAGCAGGACAGGGCAAGAAAAACTGTTTTTT
TRBJ1-5 | TRBD1 | NA | TRBV19 | CASRARGMSQPQHF | TGTGCCAGTAGGGCCAGGGGGATGAGTCAGCCCCAGCATTTT
TRBJ2-7 | TRBD1 | NA | TRBV7-9 | CASSTTGGQRNSYEQYF | TGTGCCAGCAGTACCACAGGGGGTCAACGAAACTCCTACGAGCAGTACTTC
TRBJ2-1 | TRBD2 | NA | TRBV30 | CAWSPGLAEQFF | TGTGCCTGGAGTCCCGGACTAGCGGAGCAGTTCTTC
TRBJ2-2 | NA | NA | TRBV6-5 | CASSQGSVTGELFF | TGTGCCAGCAGTCAGGGCTCGGTCACCGGGGAGCTGTTTTTT
TRBJ1-5 | TRBD1 | NA | TRBV2 | CASSTDRGNQPQHF | TGTGCCAGCAGTACGGACAGGGGCAATCAGCCCCAGCATTTT
TRBJ1-4 | NA | NA | TRBV6-6 | CASSYGPGTNEKLFF | TGTGCCAGCAGTTACGGGCCAGGGACTAATGAAAAACTGTTTTTT
TRBJ1-6 | NA | NA | TRBV7-9 | CASSLVWSSYNSPLHF | TGTGCCAGCAGCTTAGTATGGAGCTCCTATAATTCACCCCTCCACTTT
TRBJ1-5 | NA | NA | TRBV6-1 | CASVGGGAQPQHF | TGTGCCAGCGTCGGGGGGGGCGCGCAGCCCCAGCATTTT
TRBJ1-1 | NA | NA | TRBV7-9 | CASSSQSTETEAFF | TGTGCCAGCAGCTCCCAGTCCACAGAGACTGAAGCTTTCTTT
TRBJ2-3 | NA | once | TRBV6-5 | CASSPVPTDTQYF | TGTGCCAGCAGCCCGGTCCCCACAGATACGCAGTATTTT
TRBJ1-5 | NA | few | TRBV28 | CASSSPKQSNQPQHF | TGTGCCAGCAGTTCCCCTAAACAGAGCAATCAGCCCCAGCATTTT
TRBJ2-2 | NA | NA | TRBV28 | CASSFYPGGGTGELFF | TGTGCCAGCAGTTTCTATCCAGGGGGAGGAACCGGGGAGCTGTTTTTT
TRBJ1-1 | TRBD1 | NA | TRBV25-1 | CASSDRRTGSPPEAFF | TGTGCCAGCAGTGACCGGAGGACAGGGTCCCCCCCTGAAGCTTTCTTT
TRBJ1-6 | TRBD1 | few | TRBV7-9 | CASSVPGQGAPLHF | TGTGCCAGCAGCGTCCCGGGACAGGGCGCACCCCTCCACTTT
TRBJ2-3 | TRBD2 | NA | TRBV10-1 | CASSEMGGLPTDTQYF | TGCGCCAGCAGTGAGATGGGGGGGTTACCCACAGATACGCAGTATTTT
TRBJ2-7 | NA | once | TRBV6-5 | CASSYSTAGSYEQYF | TGTGCCAGCAGTTACTCGACAGCGGGCTCCTACGAGCAGTACTTC
TRBJ2-3 | NA | few | TRBV30 | CAWSKGGGRRDTQYF | TGTGCCTGGAGTAAGGGGGGGGGCCGGAGAGATACGCAGTATTTT
TRBJ2-3 | NA | NA | TRBV18 | CASSPGAYTDTQYF | TGTGCCAGCTCACCCGGAGCTTACACAGATACGCAGTATTTT
TRBJ1-2 | TRBD1 | few | TRBV29-1 | CSVEDAPWTGGGFGYTF | TGCAGCGTTGAAGATGCCCCTTGGACAGGGGGCGGTTTTGGCTACACCTTC
TRBJ2-7 | TRBD1 | NA | TRBV10-3 | CATGTGLAEQYF | TGTGCCACCGGGACAGGGCTAGCCGAGCAGTACTTC
TRBJ2-1 | TRBD1 | once | TRBV30 | CAWSVHRGNGQFF | TGTGCCTGGAGTGTGCACAGGGGAAATGGGCAGTTCTTC
TRBJ2-7 | TRBD1 | NA | TRBV5-1 | CASSWRQGAYEQYF | TGCGCCAGCAGCTGGCGACAGGGGGCTTACGAGCAGTACTTC
TRBJ1-2 | TRBD1 | NA | TRBV18 | CASSPTGDYGYTF | TGTGCCAGCTCACCCACAGGGGACTATGGCTACACCTTC
TRBJ1-2 | TRBD1 | few | TRBV28 | CASSSTGQGNYGYTF | TGTGCCAGCAGTTCGACCGGACAGGGCAACTATGGCTACACCTTC
TRBJ1-1 | TRBD1 | NA | TRBV7-3 | CASSPGTGVNTEAFF | TGTGCCAGCAGCCCCGGGACAGGAGTGAACACTGAAGCTTTCTTT
TRBJ1-1 | NA | NA | TRBV4-3 | CASSQEWREGTEAFF | TGCGCCAGCAGCCAAGAATGGCGGGAGGGCACTGAAGCTTTCTTT
TRBJ1-5 | NA | NA | TRBV5-1 | CASSPVGPSVQPQHF | TGCGCCAGCAGCCCGGTCGGGCCTAGCGTTCAGCCCCAGCATTTT
TRBJ2-7 | TRBD1 | NA | TRBV30 | CAWSPGTAEQYF | TGTGCCTGGAGTCCCGGGACAGCCGAGCAGTACTTC